This TCR beta chain is drawn from a study of vaccination and CD4 T cells after COVID-19. Sequenced with the Oncomine TCR Beta short-read assay was DNA taken from cultured CD4+ T cells. TCRdb ran MiXCR on the PCR reads and lists one entry per CDR3 protein. The top ten hold over 15% of the sample, which has some 10,000 distinct CDR3 sequences, just over 60% seen once. This clonotype has more than one count but fewer than ten. Antigen unknown. As to treatment: approximately 9-day PBMC culture with coronavirus spike peptide pools or control peptides (ViraFEST assay). V gave up 7 bases and J gave up 7 bases; unmatched junction bases: 11. The CDR3 has 15 residues. Germline V lookup: CDR1 MNHNS, CDR2 SASEGT.

This chain links TRBV6-1 with TRBJ1-5; 9 positions agree with TRBD1. The sequenced material came from CD4+ T cells from blood, cultured in vitro. The sequence was collected from a human donor who had recovered from COVID-19. The CDR3 here is CASKILQGAGQPQHF. CDR3 DNA: TGTGCCAGCAAAATACTACAGGGGGCTGGACAGCCCCAGCATTTT.